The clone carrying this T cell receptor beta chain was seen only once. What it recognizes is unknown. This sample is part of a study of shared clonotypes between healthy human individuals. Study overall: Each donor's CD8 memory used one plate, CD8 naive two, each CD4 subset three.

Assay execution proceeded at the deep level. Clones were read by immunoSEQ multiplex PCR, and TCRdb kept only the in-frame ones, dropping some. The sample lists more than 1,200,000 clones, about 98.5% occurring once. Memory CD4+ cells were the fraction left after CD45RA+ naive selection. The CDR3 runs to 15 residues. V was cut by 7 bases and J by 2 bases, with 18 bases left in between. Per germline, CDR1 MNHNS and CDR2 SASEGT. General study points: An anticipated effect of sequencing depth on clonotype sharing among donors was recognized.

The chain links TRBV6-1 to TRBJ2-7; a weak D match, TRBD2 (5 bases). Sequencing was done on a sample of naive CD4+ T cells sorted from blood. Regarding subset: CD45RA+ positively selected. The TCR was taken from a man under 40 in good health. The DNA of the CDR3 is TGTGCCAGCACCTACTCGGGGTCTCCAGCCTACGAGCAGTACTTC. Translation: CASTYSGSPAYEQYF.